This TCR beta chain appears in the sequencing data of a study of blood T cell repertoires in COVID-19. Generated by immunoSEQ multiplex PCR, the TCRdb table keeps only in-frame clones and is missing some. The sample yields over 100,000 clones, over 60% seen once. Germline values: CDR1 SGHTS, CDR2 YDEGEE. V lost 4 bases to trimming and J lost 4 bases; unmatched junction nucleotides: 7. The CDR3 is 15 residues long. Sequenced input: peripheral blood. The gene calls are TRBV5-8 and TRBJ2-5; TRBD1 agrees at 10 bases. The receptor's source is a woman aged 70-85 years with acute or convalescent COVID-19. The CDR3 loop reads CASSHGTGDGETQYF. The CDR3 DNA is TGTGCCAGCAGCCACGGGACAGGGGACGGAGAGACCCAGTACTTC.